A single sample gave rise to the 12 T cell receptor beta chains below, sequenced in a study of cytomegalovirus exposure and HLA in healthy donors. PCR employed 60 Vbeta and 13 Jbeta primers. TCRdb's copy holds only in-frame clones and misses some; the assay was immunoSEQ multiplex PCR. The sample yields under 200,000 clones, approximately 62% seen once. The sample taken for sequencing was PBMCs. These receptors were obtained from a man aged 50 to 59 in good health and CMV-seronegative.

This clone was found a few times. This chain uses TRBV6-5 with TRBJ1-6, with D maybe TRBD1 (5 bases). The CDR3 is 16 residues long. The germline V and J ends were trimmed by 2 bases and 4 bases, with 12 bases remaining between them. CDR1 MNHEY and CDR2 SVGAGI come from the germline V gene. The CDR3 loop reads CASSYLPTAYNSPLHF. Written as DNA, the CDR3 is TGTGCCAGCAGTTACCTTCCGACAGCTTATAATTCACCCCTCCACTTT.

This chain connects TRBV6-6 to TRBJ2-5, with D perhaps TRBD2 (6 bases). The DNA end is more similar to TRBJ2-7, so the J call may be wrong. CDR1 and CDR2 (germline): MNHNY, SVGAGI (reference sequence). This CDR3 has 14 amino acids. CDR3 residues: CASRTPGADYEQYF. The CDR3, as DNA: TGTGCCAGCCGTACGCCGGGAGCGGACTACGAGCAGTACTTC.

The rearrangement links TRBV5-1 to TRBJ1-4, with 10 bases aligning to TRBD1. V gave up 0 bases and J gave up 5 bases; unmatched junction bases: 4. The germline V gene has CDR1 SGHRS and CDR2 YFSETQ. This CDR3 region has 16 residues. CDR3 sequence: CASSLGGTGENEKLFF. The CDR3 DNA follows: TGCGCCAGCAGCTTGGGTGGGACAGGGGAGAATGAAAAACTGTTTTTT.

This clone has more than one count but fewer than ten. This chain links TRBV18 with TRBJ1-5; possible D gene TRBD1, 5 bases. CDR1 and CDR2 from the germline V gene are KGHSH and LQKENI. This CDR3 spans 16 amino acids. V shed 8 bases and J shed 0 bases, with 17 bases lying between them. The CDR3 here is CASQGAGDLSNQPQHF. The CDR3, as DNA: TGTGCCAGCCAGGGAGCGGGGGACCTTAGCAATCAGCCCCAGCATTTT.

The rearrangement uses TRBV5-6 and TRBJ1-1, with TRBD1 as a possible D gene (6 bases). This CDR3 is 15 amino acids long. V lost 4 bases and J 2 bases, leaving 15 bases between the germline ends. In germline, CDR1 is SGHDT, CDR2 YYEEEE. This CDR3 reads CASSPRGGVNTEAFF. CDR3 nucleotides: TGTGCCAGCAGCCCTAGGGGGGGGGTCAACACTGAAGCTTTCTTT.

The chain has TRBV5-1 and TRBJ2-7; maybe TRBD1 (6 bases). The CDR3 spans 14 residues. V lost 6 bases to trimming and J lost 3 bases, with 16 bases between them. CDR1 SGHRS and CDR2 YFSETQ come from the germline V gene. The CDR3 is CASNRQAGDYEQYF. CDR3 in DNA: TGCGCCAGCAATAGGCAGGCAGGGGACTACGAGCAGTACTTC.

The gene calls are TRBV5-6 and TRBJ1-5; D not certain. The CDR3 spans 16 residues. Looked up from germline, CDR1 is SGHDT and CDR2 is YYEEEE. Trimming pared 1 base from V and 0 bases from J, leaving 11 bases between. CDR3 in DNA: TGTGCCAGCAGCTTGACGGCAGGCTATAGCAATCAGCCCCAGCATTTT. This encodes CASSLTAGYSNQPQHF.

This clone has only one observation. The chain carries TRBV27 and TRBJ2-7; D possibly corresponds to TRBD2 (6 bases). Trimming pared 3 bases from V and 3 bases from J, leaving 12 bases between. The CDR3 extends over 14 amino acids. Germline values: CDR1 MNHEY, CDR2 SMNVEV (reference sequence). The CDR3 protein is CASSFGGNNYEQYF. CDR3 DNA: TGTGCCAGCAGTTTTGGAGGGAATAACTACGAGCAGTACTTC.

To note about this clone: The germline gene is not matched at one end of the junction; a read error may be the cause. The J gene is TRBJ2-6, the V gene TRBV4-2, with 7 nucleotides matching TRBD1. Per the germline V gene, CDR1 is LGHNA and CDR2 is YNFKEQ. The CDR3 covers 15 residues. CDR3 loop: CASSQDTGQPNVPTF. The CDR3 coding sequence is TGTGCCAGCAGCCAAGATACGGGACAGCCCAACGTCCCGACTTTC.

The chain uses TRBV28 and TRBJ2-1; 11 positions match TRBD2. Germline values: CDR1 MDHEN, CDR2 SYDVKM. The CDR3 covers 15 residues. V gave up 7 bases and J gave up 2 bases; unmatched junction bases: 4. The chain's CDR3 is CASINSGGAYNEQFF. The CDR3 nucleotides read TGTGCCAGCATAAATAGCGGGGGGGCCTACAATGAGCAGTTCTTC.

The rearrangement links TRBV6-5 to TRBJ2-7; TRBD1 aligns across 9 bases. Germline lookup yields CDR1 MNHEY and CDR2 SVGAGI. J lost 4 bases, V lost 4 bases, and 8 bases had no gene match. The CDR3 runs to 15 residues. CDR3 in DNA: TGTGCCAGCAGTTGGGAACAGGGGGCAACGTACGAGCAGTACTTC. This codes for CASSWEQGATYEQYF.

The chain uses TRBV6-6 and TRBJ2-1, with a tentative D call TRBD2 (5 bases). V lost 2 bases and J lost 5, with 13 bases in between. The germline CDR1 and CDR2 sequences are MNHNY and SVGAGI (reference sequence). This CDR3 is 15 amino acids long. The CDR3 DNA is TGTGCCAGCAGTTACGACGGGGTACGGGACAATGAGCAGTTCTTC. This codes for CASSYDGVRDNEQFF.